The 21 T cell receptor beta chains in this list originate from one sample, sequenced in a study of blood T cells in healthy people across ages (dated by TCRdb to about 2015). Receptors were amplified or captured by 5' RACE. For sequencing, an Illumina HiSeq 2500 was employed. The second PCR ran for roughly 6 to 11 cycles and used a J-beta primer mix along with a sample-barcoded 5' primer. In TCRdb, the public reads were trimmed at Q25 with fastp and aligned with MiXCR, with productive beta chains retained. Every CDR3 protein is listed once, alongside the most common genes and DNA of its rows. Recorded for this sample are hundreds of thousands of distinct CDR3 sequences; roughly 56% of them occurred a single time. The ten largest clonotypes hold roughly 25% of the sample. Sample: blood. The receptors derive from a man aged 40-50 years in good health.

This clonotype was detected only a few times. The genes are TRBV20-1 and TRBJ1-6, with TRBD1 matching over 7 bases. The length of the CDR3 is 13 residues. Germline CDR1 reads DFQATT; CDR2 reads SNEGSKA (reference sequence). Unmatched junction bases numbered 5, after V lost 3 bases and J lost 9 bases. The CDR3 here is CSARKTGFSPLHF. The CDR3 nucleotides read TGCAGTGCTAGGAAGACAGGGTTTTCACCCCTCCACTTT.

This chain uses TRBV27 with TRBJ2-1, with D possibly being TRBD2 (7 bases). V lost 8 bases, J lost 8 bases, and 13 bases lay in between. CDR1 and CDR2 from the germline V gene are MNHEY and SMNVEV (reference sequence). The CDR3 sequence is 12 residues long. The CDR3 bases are TGTGCCAGCGAGGGGGGGGTCGATGAGCAGTTCTTC. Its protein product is CASEGGVDEQFF.

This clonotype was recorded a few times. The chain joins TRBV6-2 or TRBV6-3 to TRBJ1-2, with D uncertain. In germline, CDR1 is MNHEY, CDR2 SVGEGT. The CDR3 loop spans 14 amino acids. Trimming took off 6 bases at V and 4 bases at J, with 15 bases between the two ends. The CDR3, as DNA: TGTGCCAGCAGCGAGGCGCGAGACTCCTATGGCTACACCTTC. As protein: CASSEARDSYGYTF.

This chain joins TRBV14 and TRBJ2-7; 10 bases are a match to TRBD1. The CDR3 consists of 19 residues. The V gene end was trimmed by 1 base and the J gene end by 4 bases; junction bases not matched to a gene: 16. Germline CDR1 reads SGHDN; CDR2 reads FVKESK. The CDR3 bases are TGTGCCAGCAGCCAAGGCTTGGGACAGGGGCCCAGACCGGGGTACGAGCAGTACTTC. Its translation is CASSQGLGQGPRPGYEQYF.

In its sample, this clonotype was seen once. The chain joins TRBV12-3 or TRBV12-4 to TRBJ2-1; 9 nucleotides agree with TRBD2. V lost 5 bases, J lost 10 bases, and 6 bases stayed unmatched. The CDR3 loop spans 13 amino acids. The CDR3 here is CASSQGLAWEQFF. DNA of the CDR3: TGTGCCAGCAGTCAGGGACTAGCCTGGGAGCAGTTCTTC.

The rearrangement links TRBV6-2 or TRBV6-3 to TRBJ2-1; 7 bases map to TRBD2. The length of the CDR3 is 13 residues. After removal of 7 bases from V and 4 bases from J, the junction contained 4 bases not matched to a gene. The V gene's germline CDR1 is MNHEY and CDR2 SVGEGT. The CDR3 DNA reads TGTGCCAGCACCGGGGGGAGGTACAATGAGCAGTTCTTC. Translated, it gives CASTGGRYNEQFF.

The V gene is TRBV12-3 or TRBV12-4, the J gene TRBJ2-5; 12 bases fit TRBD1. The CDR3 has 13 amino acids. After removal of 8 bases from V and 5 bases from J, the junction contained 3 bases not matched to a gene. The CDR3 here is CASGTGGSETQYF. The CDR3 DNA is TGTGCCAGCGGGACAGGGGGCTCGGAGACCCAGTACTTC.

The CDR3 loop is CASSLRGRDDEQFF. Here the CDR3 DNA reads TGTGCCAGCAGTTTGAGGGGGCGAGATGATGAGCAGTTCTTC. The V and J genes are TRBV12-3 or TRBV12-4 and TRBJ2-1; TRBD1 aligns across 7 bases. The CDR3 sequence is 14 residues long. Trimming removed 3 bases from V and 8 bases from J; junction bases left unmatched: 7.

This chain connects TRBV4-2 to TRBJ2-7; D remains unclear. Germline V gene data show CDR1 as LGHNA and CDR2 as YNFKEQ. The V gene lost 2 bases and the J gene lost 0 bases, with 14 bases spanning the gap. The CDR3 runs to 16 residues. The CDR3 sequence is CASSQSTAAPSYEQYF. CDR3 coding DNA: TGTGCCAGCAGCCAAAGCACAGCTGCCCCCTCCTACGAGCAGTACTTC.

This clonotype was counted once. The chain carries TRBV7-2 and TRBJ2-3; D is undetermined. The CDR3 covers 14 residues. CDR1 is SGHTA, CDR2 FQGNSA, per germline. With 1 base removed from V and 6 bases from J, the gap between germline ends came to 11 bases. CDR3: CASSLGVGLDTQYF. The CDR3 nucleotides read TGTGCCAGCAGCTTAGGGGTGGGTCTCGATACGCAGTATTTT.

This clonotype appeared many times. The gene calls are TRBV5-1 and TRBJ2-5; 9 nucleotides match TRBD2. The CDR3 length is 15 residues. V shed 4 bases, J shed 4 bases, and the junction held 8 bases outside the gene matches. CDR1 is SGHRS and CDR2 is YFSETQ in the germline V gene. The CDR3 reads CASSGTGTSLETQYF. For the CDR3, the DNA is TGCGCCAGCAGCGGAACCGGGACTAGCCTAGAGACCCAGTACTTC.

CDR3 sequence reads: CASSSGNADGYTF. The CDR3 DNA reads as TGTGCCAGCAGTAGCGGGAACGCCGATGGCTACACCTTC. This sequence joins TRBV6-2 or TRBV6-3 and TRBJ1-2; no reliable D call. The germline gives CDR1 MNHEY, CDR2 SVGEGT. The length of the CDR3 is 13 residues. The V end lost 5 bases, the J end lost 6 bases, and 13 bases lay between the germline ends.

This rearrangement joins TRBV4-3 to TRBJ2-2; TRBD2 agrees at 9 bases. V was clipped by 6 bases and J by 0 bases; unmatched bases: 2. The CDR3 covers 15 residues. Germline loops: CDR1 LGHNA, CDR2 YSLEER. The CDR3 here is CASSRLAANTGELFF. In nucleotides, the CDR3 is TGCGCCAGCAGTCGACTAGCGGCGAACACCGGGGAGCTGTTTTTT.

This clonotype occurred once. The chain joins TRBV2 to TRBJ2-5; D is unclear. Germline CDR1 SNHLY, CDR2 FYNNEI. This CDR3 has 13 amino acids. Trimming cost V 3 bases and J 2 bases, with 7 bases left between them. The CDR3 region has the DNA TGTGCCAGCAGTGACTTGACACAAGAGACCCAGTACTTC. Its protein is CASSDLTQETQYF.

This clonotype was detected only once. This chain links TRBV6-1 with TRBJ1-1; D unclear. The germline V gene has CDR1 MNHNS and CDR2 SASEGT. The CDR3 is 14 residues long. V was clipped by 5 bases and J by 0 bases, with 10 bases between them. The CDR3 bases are TGTGCCAGCAGTCAGACAAGCCTGAACACTGAAGCTTTCTTT. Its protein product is CASSQTSLNTEAFF.

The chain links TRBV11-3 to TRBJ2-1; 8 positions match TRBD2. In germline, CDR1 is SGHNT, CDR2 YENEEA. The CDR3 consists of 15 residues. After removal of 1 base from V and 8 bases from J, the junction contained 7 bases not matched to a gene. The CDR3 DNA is TGTGCCAGCAGCTTAGGGGGACTAGGTATCCATGAGCAGTTCTTC. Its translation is CASSLGGLGIHEQFF.

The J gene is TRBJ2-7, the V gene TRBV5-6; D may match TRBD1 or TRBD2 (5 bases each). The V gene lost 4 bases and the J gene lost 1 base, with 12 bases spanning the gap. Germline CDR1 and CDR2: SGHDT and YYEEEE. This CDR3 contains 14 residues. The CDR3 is CASSVGEGSYEQYF. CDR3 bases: TGTGCCAGCAGCGTCGGTGAGGGGTCCTACGAGCAGTACTTC. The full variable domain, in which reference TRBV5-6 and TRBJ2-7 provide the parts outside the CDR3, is DAGVTQSPTHLIKTRGQQVTLRCSPKSGHDTVSWYQQALGQGPQFIFQYYEEEERQRGNFPDRFSGHQFPNYSSELNVNALLLGDSALYLCASSVGEGSYEQYFGPGTRLTVT.

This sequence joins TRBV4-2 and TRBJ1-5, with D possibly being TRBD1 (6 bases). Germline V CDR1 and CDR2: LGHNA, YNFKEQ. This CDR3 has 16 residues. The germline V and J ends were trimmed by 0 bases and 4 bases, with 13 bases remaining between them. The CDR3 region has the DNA TGTGCCAGCAGCCAAGAATCCCCCAGGGGTAATCAGCCCCAGCATTTT. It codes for CASSQESPRGNQPQHF.

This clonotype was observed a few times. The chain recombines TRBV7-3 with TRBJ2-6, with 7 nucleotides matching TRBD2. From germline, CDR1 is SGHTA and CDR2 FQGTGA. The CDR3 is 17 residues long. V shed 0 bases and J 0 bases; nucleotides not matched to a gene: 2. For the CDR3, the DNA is TGTGCCAGCAGCTTAACCCGGGACTACTCTGGGGCCAACGTCCTGACTTTC. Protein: CASSLTRDYSGANVLTF.

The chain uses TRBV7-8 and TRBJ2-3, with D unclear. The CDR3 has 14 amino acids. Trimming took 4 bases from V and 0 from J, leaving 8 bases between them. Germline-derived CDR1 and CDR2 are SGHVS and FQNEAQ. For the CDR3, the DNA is TGTGCCAGCAGCTCCACAGCAAGCACAGATACGCAGTATTTT. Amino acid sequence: CASSSTASTDTQYF. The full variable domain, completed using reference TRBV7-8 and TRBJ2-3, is GAGVSQSPRYKVAKRGQDVALRCDPISGHVSLFWYQQALGQGPEFLTYFQNEAQLDKSGLPSDRFFAERPEGSVSTLKIQRTQQEDSAVYLCASSSTASTDTQYFGPGTRLTVL.

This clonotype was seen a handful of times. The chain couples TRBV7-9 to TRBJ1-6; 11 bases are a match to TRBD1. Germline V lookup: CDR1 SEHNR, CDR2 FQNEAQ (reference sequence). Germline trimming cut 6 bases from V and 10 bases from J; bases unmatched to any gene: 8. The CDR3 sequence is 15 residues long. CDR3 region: CASSHTRDRGSPLHF. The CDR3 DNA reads TGTGCCAGCAGTCATACCCGGGACAGGGGGTCACCCCTCCACTTT.